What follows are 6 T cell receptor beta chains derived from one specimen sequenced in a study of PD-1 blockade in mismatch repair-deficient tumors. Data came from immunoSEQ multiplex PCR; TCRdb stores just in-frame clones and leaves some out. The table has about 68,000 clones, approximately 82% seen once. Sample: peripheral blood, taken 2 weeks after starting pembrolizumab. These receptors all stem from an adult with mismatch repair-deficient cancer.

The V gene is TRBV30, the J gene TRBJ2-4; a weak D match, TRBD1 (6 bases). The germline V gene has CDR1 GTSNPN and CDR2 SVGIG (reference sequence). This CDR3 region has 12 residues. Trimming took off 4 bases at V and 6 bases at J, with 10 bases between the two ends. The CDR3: CAWTGDGNIQYF. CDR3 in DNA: TGTGCCTGGACAGGGGACGGAAACATTCAGTACTTC.

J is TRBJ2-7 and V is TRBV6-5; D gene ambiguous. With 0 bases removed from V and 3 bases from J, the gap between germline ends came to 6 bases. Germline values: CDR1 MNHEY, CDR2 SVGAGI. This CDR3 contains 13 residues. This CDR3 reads CASSYSRHYEQYF. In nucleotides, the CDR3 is TGTGCCAGCAGTTACTCGCGCCACTACGAGCAGTACTTC.

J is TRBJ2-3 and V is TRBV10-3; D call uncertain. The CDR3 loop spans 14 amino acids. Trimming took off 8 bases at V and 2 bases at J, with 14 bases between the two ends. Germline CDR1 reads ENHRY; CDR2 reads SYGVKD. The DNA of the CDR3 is TGTGCCATCTCGCTAGGCGATCTCACAGATACGCAGTATTTT. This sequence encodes CAISLGDLTDTQYF.

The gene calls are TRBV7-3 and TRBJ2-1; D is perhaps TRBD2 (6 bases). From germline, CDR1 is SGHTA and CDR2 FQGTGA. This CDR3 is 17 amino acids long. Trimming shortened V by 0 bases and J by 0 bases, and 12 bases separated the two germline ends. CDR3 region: CASSLTGLTSSYNEQFF. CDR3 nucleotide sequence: TGTGCCAGCAGCTTAACGGGACTCACTAGCTCCTACAATGAGCAGTTCTTC.

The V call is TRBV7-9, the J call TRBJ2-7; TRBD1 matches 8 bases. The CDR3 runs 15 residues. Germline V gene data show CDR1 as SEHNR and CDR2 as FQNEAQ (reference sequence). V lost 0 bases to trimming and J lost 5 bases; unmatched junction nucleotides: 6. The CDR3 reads CASSLANAGGHEQYF. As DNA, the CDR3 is TGTGCCAGCAGCTTAGCGAACGCAGGGGGCCACGAGCAGTACTTC.

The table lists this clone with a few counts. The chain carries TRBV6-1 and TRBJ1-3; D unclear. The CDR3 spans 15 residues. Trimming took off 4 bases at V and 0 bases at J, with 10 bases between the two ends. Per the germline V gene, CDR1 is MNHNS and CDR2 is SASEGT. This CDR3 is CASSAREASGNTIYF. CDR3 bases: TGTGCCAGCAGTGCAAGGGAGGCCTCTGGAAACACCATATATTTT.